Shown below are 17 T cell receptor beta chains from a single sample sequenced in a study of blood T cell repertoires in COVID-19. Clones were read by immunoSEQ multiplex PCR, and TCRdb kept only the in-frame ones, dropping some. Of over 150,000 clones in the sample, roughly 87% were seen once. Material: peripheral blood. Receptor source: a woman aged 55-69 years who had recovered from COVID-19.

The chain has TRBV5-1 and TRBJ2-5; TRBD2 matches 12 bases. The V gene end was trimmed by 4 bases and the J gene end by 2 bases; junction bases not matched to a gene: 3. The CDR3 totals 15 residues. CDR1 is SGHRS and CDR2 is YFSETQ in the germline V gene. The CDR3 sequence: CASSTGTSGQETQYF. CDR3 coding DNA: TGCGCCAGCAGCACGGGGACTAGCGGGCAAGAGACCCAGTACTTC.

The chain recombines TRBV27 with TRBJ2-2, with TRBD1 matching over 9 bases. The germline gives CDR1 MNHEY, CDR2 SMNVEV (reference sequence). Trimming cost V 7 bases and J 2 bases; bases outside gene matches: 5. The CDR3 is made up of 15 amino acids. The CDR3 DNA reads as TGTGCCAGCAACCTGGACAGGGGTAACACCGGGGAGCTGTTTTTT. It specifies CASNLDRGNTGELFF.

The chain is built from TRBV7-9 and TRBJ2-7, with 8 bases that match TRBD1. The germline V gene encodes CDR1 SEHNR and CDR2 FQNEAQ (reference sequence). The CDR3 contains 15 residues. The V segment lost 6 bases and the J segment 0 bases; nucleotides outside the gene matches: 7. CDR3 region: CASSPNRGASYEQYF. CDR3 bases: TGTGCCAGCAGTCCCAACAGGGGGGCCTCCTACGAGCAGTACTTC. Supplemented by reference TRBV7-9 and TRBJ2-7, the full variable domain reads DTGVSQNPRHKITKRGQNVTFRCDPISEHNRLYWYRQTLGQGPEFLTYFQNEAQLEKSRLLSDRFSAERPKGSFSTLEIQRTEQGDSAMYLCASSPNRGASYEQYFGPGTRLTVT.

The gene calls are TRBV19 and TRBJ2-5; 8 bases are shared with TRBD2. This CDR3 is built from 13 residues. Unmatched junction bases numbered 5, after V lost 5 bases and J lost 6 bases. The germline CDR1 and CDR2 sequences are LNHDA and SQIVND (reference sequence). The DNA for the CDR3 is TGTGCCAGTAGTCCCCGGGGGGGAAAGACCCAGTACTTC. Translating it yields CASSPRGGKTQYF.

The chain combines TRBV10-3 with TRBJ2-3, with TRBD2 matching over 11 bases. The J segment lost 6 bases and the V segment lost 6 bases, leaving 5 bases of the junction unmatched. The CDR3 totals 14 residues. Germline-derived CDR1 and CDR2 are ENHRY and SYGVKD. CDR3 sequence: CAIRMTSGVDTQYF. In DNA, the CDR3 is TGTGCCATCAGGATGACTAGCGGGGTGGATACGCAGTATTTT.

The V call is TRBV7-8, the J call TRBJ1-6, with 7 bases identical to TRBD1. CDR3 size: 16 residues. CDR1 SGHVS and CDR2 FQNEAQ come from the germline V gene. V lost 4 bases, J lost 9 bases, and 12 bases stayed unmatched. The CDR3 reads CASSWGNRGTSSPLHF. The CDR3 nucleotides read TGTGCCAGCAGCTGGGGCAACAGGGGAACTAGTTCACCCCTCCACTTT.

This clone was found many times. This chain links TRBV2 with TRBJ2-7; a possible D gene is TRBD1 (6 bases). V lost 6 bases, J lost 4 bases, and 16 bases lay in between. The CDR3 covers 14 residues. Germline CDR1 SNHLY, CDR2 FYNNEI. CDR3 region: CASSLRGKIYEQYF. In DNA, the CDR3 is TGTGCCAGCAGCCTTAGGGGGAAGATATACGAGCAGTACTTC.

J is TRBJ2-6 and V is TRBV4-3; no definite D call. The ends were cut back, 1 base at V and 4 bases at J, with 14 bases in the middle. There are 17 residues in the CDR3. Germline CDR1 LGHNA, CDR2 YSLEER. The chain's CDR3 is CASSQALLTTGANVLTF. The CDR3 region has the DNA TGCGCCAGCAGCCAAGCCCTTCTTACAACGGGGGCCAACGTCCTGACTTTC.

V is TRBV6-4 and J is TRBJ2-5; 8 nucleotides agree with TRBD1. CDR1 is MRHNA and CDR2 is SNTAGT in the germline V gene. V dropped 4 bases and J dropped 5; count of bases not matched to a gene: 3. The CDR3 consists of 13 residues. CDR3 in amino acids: CASSADRGETQYF. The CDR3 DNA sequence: TGTGCCAGCAGTGCCGACAGGGGTGAGACCCAGTACTTC.

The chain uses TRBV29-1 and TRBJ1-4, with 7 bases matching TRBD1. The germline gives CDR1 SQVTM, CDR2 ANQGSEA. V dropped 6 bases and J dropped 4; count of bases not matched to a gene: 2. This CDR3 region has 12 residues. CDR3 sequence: CSVGTVNEKLFF. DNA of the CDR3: TGCAGCGTCGGGACAGTTAATGAAAAACTGTTTTTT. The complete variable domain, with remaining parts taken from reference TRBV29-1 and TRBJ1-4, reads SAVISQKPSRDICQRGTSLTIQCQVDSQVTMMFWYRQQPGQSLTLIATANQGSEATYESGFVIDKFPISRPNLTFSTLTVSNMSPEDSSIYLCSVGTVNEKLFFGSGTQLSVL.

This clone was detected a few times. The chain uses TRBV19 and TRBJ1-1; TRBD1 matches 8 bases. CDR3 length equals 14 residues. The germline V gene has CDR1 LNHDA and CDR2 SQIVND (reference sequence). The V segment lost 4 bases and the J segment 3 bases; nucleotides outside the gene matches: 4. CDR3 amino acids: CASSTQGAYTEAFF. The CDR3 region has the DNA TGTGCCAGTAGTACGCAGGGGGCATACACTGAAGCTTTCTTT.

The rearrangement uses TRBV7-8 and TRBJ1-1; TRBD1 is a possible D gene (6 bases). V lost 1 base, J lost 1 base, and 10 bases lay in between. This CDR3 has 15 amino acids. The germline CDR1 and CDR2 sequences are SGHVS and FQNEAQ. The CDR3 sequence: CASSLDQGPNTEAFF. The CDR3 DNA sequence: TGTGCCAGCAGCTTAGATCAGGGGCCGAACACTGAAGCTTTCTTT.

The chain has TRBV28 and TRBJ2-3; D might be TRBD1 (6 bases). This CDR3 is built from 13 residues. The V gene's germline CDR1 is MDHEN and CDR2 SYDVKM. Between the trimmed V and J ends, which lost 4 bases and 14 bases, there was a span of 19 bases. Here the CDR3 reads CASSSGVPLSRYF. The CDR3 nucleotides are TGTGCCAGCAGTTCAGGGGTCCCCCTTTCGAGGTATTTT.

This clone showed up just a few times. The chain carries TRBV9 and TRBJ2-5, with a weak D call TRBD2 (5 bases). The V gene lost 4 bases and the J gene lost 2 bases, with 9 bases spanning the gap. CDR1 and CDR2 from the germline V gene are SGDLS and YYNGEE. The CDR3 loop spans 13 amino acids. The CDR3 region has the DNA TGTGCCAGCAGCCCCGGGGTGCAAGAGACCCAGTACTTC. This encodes CASSPGVQETQYF.

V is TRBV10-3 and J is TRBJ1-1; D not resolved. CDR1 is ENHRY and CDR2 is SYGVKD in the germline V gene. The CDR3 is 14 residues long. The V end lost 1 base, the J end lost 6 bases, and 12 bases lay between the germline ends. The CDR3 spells CAISELEGSAEAFF. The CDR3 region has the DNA TGTGCCATCAGTGAGTTGGAAGGGAGCGCTGAAGCTTTCTTT.

CDR3 amino acids: CASSLSPGGYTF. CDR3 in DNA: TGTGCCAGCAGCTTAAGTCCGGGGGGCTACACCTTC. The chain employs TRBV7-9 and TRBJ1-2, with D unresolved. Trimming took 2 bases from V and 8 from J, leaving 9 bases between them. Germline values: CDR1 SEHNR, CDR2 FQNEAQ (reference sequence). This CDR3 region has 12 residues.

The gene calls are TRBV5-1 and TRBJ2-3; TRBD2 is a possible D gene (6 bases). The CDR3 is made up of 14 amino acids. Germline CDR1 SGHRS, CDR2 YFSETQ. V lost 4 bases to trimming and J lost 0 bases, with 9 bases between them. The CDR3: CASSAGRSTDTQYF. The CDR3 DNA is TGCGCCAGCAGCGCGGGGAGGAGCACAGATACGCAGTATTTT.